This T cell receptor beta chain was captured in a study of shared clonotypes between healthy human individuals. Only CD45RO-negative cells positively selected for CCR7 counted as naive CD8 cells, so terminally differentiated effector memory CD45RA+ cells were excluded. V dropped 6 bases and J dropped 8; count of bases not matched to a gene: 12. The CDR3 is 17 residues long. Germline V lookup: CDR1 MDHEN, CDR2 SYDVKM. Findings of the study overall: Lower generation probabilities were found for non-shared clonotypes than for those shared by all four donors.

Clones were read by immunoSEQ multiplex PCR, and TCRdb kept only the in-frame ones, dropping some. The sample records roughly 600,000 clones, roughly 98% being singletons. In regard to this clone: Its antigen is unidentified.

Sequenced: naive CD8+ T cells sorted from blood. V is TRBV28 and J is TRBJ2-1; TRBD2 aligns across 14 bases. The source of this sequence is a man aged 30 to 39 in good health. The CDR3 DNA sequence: TGTGCCAGCAGCGCCCGGACTAGCGGGAGGTTCCAGGATGAGCAGTTCTTC. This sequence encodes CASSARTSGRFQDEQFF.